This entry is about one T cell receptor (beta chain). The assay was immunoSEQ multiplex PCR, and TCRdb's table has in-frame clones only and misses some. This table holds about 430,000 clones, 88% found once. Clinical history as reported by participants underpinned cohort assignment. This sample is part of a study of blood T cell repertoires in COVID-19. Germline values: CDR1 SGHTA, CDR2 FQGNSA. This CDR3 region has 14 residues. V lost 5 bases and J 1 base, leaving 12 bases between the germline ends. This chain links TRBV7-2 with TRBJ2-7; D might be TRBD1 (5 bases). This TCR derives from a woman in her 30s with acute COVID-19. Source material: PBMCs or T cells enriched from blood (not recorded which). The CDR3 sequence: CASSTVDRSYEQYF. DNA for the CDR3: TGTGCCAGCAGCACCGTCGACAGATCCTACGAGCAGTACTTC.